One and the same sample provided the 7 T cell receptor beta chains below, sequenced in a study of response to subunit inactivated influenza vaccine. TCRdb ran MiXCR on the RT-PCR reads and lists one entry per CDR3 protein. The sample shows about 160,000 distinct CDR3 sequences, approximately 10% of them seen only once. Here the sequenced sample was non-naive T cells sorted from PBMCs, taken roughly 6 weeks after vaccination. These receptors originate from a man aged 50-59 years who received an inactivated influenza vaccine.

This chain connects TRBV6-1 to TRBJ1-1; D is ambiguous. CDR3 length equals 15 residues. Germline CDR1 reads MNHNS; CDR2 reads SASEGT. V lost 6 bases and J 0 bases, leaving 14 bases between the germline ends. The CDR3 spells CASSPPRALNTEAFF. The DNA of the CDR3 is TGTGCCAGCAGCCCTCCGAGGGCGCTGAACACTGAAGCTTTCTTT.

The sample holds a few counts of this clonotype. The gene calls are TRBV7-8 and TRBJ1-1, with D hard to call. The germline gives CDR1 SGHVS, CDR2 FQNEAQ. V lost 0 bases and J 9 bases, leaving 5 bases between the germline ends. CDR3 length equals 11 residues. For the CDR3, the DNA is TGTGCCAGCAGCTTAGCCGGCAAAGCTTTCTTT. Translation gives CASSLAGKAFF.

This clonotype has ten or more counts. DNA of the CDR3: TGCGCCAGCAGCTTGTGGGGCAGGAGCACTAACACCGGGGAGCTGTTTTTT. It encodes CASSLWGRSTNTGELFF. This chain connects TRBV5-1 to TRBJ2-2, with D possibly matching TRBD1 (5 bases). The CDR3 contains 17 residues. Germline V gene lookup returns CDR1 SGHRS and CDR2 YFSETQ. Trimming took 1 base from V and 2 from J, leaving 15 bases between them.

The sample holds a few counts of this clonotype. The chain has TRBV7-3 and TRBJ2-1, with TRBD2 matching over 13 bases. V dropped 5 bases and J dropped 7; count of bases not matched to a gene: 5. This CDR3 region has 15 residues. Germline V gives CDR1 SGHTA, CDR2 FQGTGA. This CDR3 reads CASSPTSGRGNEQFF. The CDR3 DNA reads TGTGCCAGCAGCCCAACTAGCGGGAGGGGTAATGAGCAGTTCTTC.

This clonotype was found a few times. The chain is built from TRBV10-3 and TRBJ2-5, with 7 bases aligning to TRBD1. Germline CDR1 reads ENHRY; CDR2 reads SYGVKD. This CDR3 contains 14 residues. V trimming: 4 bases; J trimming: 5 bases; junction bases outside the gene matches: 7. In nucleotides, the CDR3 is TGTGCCATCAGTGGCCGACAGGGCCAGGAGACCCAGTACTTC. It encodes CAISGRQGQETQYF.

This clonotype has at least ten counts. This chain connects TRBV7-2 to TRBJ2-5; the D is unclear. This CDR3 spans 15 amino acids. Trimming shortened V by 2 bases and J by 1 base, and 11 bases separated the two germline ends. In germline, CDR1 is SGHTA, CDR2 FQGNSA. In nucleotides, the CDR3 is TGTGCCAGCAGCTTAATGGGCAGGACCCAAGAGACCCAGTACTTC. Residues: CASSLMGRTQETQYF.

A few counts support this clonotype. The J gene is TRBJ2-3, the V gene TRBV5-1; D is possibly TRBD1 (6 bases). With 0 bases removed from V and 2 bases from J, the gap between germline ends came to 10 bases. CDR3 length: 15 amino acids. The germline CDR1 and CDR2 sequences are SGHRS and YFSETQ. CDR3 DNA: TGCGCCAGCAGCTTGGGACAGGCGAACACAGATACGCAGTATTTT. Protein sequence: CASSLGQANTDTQYF.